This T cell receptor (beta chain) was captured in a study of T cells in Graves' hyperthyroidism and ophthalmopathy. The CDR3 runs 15 residues. The germline gives CDR1 SGHKS, CDR2 YYEKEE (reference sequence). V lost 0 bases, J lost 6 bases, and 13 bases lay in between. Hyperthyroidism patients were newly diagnosed, had disease duration under 2 months, and were aged 18 to 65 years. A patient was excluded if there was uncontrolled infection, other autoimmune disease, pregnancy or lactation. Each diagnosis drew on symptoms, thyroxine, TRAb, thyroid ultrasound and orbital computed tomography findings. This clonotype has ten or more counts. Its antigen is unknown. Authors of the study amplified TCR beta CDR3 regions from RNA transcripts. First-round RT-PCR of the TCR CDR3 relied on the HTBI primer set. TCRdb called the multiplex PCR reads again in MiXCR, with one record for every CDR3 protein. The sample holds under 300,000 distinct CDR3 sequences, less than 15% seen once.

Study findings and constraints: Progression to ophthalmopathy was predicted a median of roughly seven months early.

This clonotype was obtained from a woman aged 25 to 39 with Graves' hyperthyroidism that later progressed to Graves' ophthalmopathy. The sequencing sample was made of blood. V is TRBV5-5 and J is TRBJ2-1; the D gene is possibly TRBD2 (6 bases). This CDR3 is CASSLAHLASNEQFF. CDR3 coding DNA: TGTGCCAGCAGCTTGGCCCATCTAGCGTCCAATGAGCAGTTCTTC.